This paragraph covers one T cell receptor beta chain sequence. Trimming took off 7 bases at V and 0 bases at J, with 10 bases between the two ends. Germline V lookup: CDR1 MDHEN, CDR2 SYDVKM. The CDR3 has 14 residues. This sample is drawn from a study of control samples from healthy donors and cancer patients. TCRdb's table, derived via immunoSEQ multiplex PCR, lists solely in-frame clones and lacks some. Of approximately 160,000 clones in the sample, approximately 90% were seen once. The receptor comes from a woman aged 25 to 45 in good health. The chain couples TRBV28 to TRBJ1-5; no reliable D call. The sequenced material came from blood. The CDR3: CASIPGYSNQPQHF. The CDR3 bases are TGTGCCAGCATTCCGGGATATAGCAATCAGCCCCAGCATTTT. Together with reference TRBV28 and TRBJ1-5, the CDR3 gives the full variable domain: DVKVTQSSRYLVKRTGEKVFLECVQDMDHENMFWYRQDPGLGLRLIYFSYDVKMKEKGDIPEGYSVSREKKERFSLILESASTNQTSMYLCASIPGYSNQPQHFGDGTRLSIL.